The sequence of this T cell receptor (beta chain) was determined in a study of T cells in Graves' hyperthyroidism and ophthalmopathy. This clonotype was picked up many times. Its antigen is undetermined. Authors of the study amplified TCR beta CDR3 regions from RNA transcripts. The HTBI primer set was used in a first-round RT-PCR of the TCR CDR3. TCRdb analysed the multiplex PCR reads with MiXCR anew, one entry per CDR3 protein. The table lists 640,000 or so distinct CDR3 sequences, approximately 15% of them singletons, with 6.5% to 9% in the top ten. Fresh peripheral blood, approximately 9.6 ml, yielded the PBMCs. Overall study findings and caveats: Most thyroid clonotypes that were expanded above 0.001 also turned up in blood.

The sequencing input was blood. The sequence came from a woman aged 18-30 years with Graves' ophthalmopathy.

The CDR3 loop reads CASIPGTGAYEQYF. CDR3 DNA sequence: TGTGCCAGCATCCCCGGGACAGGGGCCTACGAGCAGTACTTC. The rearrangement links TRBV7-9 to TRBJ2-7; 10 nucleotides align to TRBD1. The germline V gene encodes CDR1 SEHNR and CDR2 FQNEAQ (reference sequence). V lost 7 bases and J lost 2; bases outside the gene matches: 5. This CDR3 comprises 14 residues.